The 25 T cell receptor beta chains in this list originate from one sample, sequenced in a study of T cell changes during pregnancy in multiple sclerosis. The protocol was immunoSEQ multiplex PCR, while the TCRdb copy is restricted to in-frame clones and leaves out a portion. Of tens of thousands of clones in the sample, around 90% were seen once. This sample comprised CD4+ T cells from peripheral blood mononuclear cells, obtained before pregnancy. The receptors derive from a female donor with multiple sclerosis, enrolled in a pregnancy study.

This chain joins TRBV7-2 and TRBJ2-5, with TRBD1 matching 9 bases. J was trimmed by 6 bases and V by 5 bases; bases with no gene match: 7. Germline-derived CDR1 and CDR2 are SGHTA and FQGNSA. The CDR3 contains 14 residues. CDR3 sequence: CASSINRGQKTQYF. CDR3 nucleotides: TGTGCCAGCAGCATCAACAGGGGGCAAAAGACCCAGTACTTC.

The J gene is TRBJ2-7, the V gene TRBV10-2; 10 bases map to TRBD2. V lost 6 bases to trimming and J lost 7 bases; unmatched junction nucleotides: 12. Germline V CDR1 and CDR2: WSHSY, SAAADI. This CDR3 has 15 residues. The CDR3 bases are TGCGCCAGCAGGCGCGGACTAGCGGCGGTCATGGAGCAGTACTTC. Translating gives CASRRGLAAVMEQYF.

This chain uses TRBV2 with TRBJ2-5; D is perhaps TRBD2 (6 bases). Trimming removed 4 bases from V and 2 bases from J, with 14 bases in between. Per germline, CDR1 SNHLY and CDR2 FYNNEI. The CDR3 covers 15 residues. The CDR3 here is CASSGWGSGQETQYF. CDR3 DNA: TGTGCCAGCAGTGGCTGGGGGAGCGGGCAAGAGACCCAGTACTTC.

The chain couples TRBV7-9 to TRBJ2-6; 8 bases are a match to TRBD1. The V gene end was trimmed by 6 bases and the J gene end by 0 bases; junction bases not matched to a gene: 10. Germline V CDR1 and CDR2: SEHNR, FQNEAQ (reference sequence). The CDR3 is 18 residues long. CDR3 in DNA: TGTGCCAGCAGTCCCCAGGCAGGGGGCCCCTCTGGGGCCAACGTCCTGACTTTC. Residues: CASSPQAGGPSGANVLTF.

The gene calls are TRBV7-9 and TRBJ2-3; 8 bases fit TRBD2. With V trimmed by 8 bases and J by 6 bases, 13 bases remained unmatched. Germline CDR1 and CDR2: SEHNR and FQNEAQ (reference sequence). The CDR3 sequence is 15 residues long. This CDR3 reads CASGSIAGRGDTQYF. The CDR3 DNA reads TGTGCCAGCGGATCGATAGCGGGACGGGGGGATACGCAGTATTTT.

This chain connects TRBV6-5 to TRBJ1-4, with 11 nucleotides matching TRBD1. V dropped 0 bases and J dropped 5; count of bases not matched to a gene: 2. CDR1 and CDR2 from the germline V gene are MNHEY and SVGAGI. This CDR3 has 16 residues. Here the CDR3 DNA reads TGTGCCAGCAGTTACTCTGGGACAGGGGGAAATGAAAAACTGTTTTTT. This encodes CASSYSGTGGNEKLFF.

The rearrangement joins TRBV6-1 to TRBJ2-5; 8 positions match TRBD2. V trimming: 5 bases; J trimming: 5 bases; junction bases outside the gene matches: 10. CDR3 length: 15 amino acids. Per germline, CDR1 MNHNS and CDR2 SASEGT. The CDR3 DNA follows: TGTGCCAGCAGTTCCACCGGGACTAGTCGTGAGACCCAGTACTTC. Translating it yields CASSSTGTSRETQYF.

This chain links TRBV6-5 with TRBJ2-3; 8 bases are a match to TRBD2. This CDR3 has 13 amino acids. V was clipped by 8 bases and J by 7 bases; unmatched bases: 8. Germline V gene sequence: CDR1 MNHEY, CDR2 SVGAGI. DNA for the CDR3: TGTGCCAGCGGCGGGGGGTTGGGAAATACGCAGTATTTT. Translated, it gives CASGGGLGNTQYF.

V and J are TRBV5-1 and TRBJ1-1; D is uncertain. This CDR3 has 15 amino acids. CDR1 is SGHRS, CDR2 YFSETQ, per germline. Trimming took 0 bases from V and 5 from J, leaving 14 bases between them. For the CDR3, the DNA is TGCGCCAGCAGCTTGGATCCGGGGTTTGGGACTGAAGCTTTCTTT. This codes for CASSLDPGFGTEAFF.

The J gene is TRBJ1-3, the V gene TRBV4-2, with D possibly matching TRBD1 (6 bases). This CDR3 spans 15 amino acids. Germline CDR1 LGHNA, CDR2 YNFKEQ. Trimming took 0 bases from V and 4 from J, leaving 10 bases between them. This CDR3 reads CASSQEGQGGNTIYF. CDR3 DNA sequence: TGTGCCAGCAGCCAAGAAGGCCAGGGGGGAAACACCATATATTTT.

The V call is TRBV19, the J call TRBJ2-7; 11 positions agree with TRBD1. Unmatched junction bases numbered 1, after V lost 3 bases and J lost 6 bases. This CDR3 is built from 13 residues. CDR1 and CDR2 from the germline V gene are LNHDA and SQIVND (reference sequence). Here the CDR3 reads CASSMDRGREQYF. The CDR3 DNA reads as TGTGCCAGTAGTATGGACAGGGGGCGCGAGCAGTACTTC.

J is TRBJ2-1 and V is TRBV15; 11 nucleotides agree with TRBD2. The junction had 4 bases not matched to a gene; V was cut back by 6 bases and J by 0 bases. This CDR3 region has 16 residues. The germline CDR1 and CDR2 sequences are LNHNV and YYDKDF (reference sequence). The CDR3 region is CATSASGRSSYNEQFF. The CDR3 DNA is TGTGCCACCAGTGCTAGCGGGAGGAGCTCCTACAATGAGCAGTTCTTC.

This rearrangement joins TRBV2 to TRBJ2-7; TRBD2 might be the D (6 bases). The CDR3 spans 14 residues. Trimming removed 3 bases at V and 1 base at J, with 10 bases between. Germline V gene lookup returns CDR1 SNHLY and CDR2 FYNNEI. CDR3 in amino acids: CASSDWRGSYEQYF. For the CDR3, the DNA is TGTGCCAGCAGTGATTGGAGGGGATCCTACGAGCAGTACTTC.

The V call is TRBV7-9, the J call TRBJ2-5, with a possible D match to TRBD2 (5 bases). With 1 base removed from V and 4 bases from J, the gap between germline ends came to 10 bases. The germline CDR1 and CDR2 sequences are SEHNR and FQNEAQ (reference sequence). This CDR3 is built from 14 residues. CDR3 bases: TGTGCCAGCAGCTTAGTTGAGGGTGGAGAGACCCAGTACTTC. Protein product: CASSLVEGGETQYF.

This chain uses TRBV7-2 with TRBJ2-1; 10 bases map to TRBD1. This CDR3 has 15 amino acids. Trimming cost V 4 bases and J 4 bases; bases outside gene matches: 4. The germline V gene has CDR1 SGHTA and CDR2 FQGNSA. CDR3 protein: CASSSDRGTYNEQFF. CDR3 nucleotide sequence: TGTGCCAGCAGCTCGGACAGGGGGACATACAATGAGCAGTTCTTC.

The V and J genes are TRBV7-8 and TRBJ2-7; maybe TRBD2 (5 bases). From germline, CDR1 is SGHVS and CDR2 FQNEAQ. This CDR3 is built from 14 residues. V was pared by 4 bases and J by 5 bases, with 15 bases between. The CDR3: CASSSRVLVNEQYF. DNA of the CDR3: TGTGCCAGCAGCTCGAGGGTCCTGGTGAACGAGCAGTACTTC.

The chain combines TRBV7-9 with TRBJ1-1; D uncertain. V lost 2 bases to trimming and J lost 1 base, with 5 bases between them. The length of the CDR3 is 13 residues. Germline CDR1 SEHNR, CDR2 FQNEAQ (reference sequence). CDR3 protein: CASSLFSNTEAFF. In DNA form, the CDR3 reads TGTGCCAGCAGCTTATTCTCGAACACTGAAGCTTTCTTT.

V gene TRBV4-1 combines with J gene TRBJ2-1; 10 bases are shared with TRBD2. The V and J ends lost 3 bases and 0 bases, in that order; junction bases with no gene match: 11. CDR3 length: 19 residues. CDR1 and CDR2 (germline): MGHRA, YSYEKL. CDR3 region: CASSHRTSGVLSSYNEQFF. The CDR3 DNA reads TGCGCCAGCAGCCATCGGACTAGCGGAGTTTTAAGCTCCTACAATGAGCAGTTCTTC.

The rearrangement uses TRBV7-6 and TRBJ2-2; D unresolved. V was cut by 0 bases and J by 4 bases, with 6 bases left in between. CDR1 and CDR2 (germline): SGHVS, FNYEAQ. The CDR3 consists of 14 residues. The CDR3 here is CASSLAVATGELFF. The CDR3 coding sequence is TGTGCCAGCAGCTTAGCGGTGGCCACCGGGGAGCTGTTTTTT.

DNA for the CDR3: TGTGCCAGCAGCCAAGTCGGAGGAGAGTACTATGGCTACACCTTC. Protein sequence: CASSQVGGEYYGYTF. The chain has TRBV14 and TRBJ1-2, with unresolved D. This CDR3 spans 15 amino acids. V lost 1 base and J 3 bases, leaving 12 bases between the germline ends. Germline values: CDR1 SGHDN, CDR2 FVKESK.

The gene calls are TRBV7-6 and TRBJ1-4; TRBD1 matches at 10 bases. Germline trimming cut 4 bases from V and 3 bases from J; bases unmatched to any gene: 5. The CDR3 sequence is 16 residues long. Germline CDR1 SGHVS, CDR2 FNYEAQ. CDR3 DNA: TGTGCCAGCAGCTGGGGACAGGGGCCAGCTAATGAAAAACTGTTTTTT. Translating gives CASSWGQGPANEKLFF.

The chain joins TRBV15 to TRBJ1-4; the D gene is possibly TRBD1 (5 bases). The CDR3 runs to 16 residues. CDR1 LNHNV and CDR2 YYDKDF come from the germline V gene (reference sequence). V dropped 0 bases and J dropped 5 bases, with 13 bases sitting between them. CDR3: CATSRDSGAGNEKLFF. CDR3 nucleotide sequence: TGTGCCACCAGCAGAGATTCTGGGGCTGGAAATGAAAAACTGTTTTTT.

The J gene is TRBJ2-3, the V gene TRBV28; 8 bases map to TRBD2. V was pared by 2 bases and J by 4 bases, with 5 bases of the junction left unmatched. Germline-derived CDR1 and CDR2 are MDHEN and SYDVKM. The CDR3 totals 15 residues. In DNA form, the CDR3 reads TGTGCCAGCAGTTTAAGGGGACTAGTTGCAGATACGCAGTATTTT. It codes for CASSLRGLVADTQYF.

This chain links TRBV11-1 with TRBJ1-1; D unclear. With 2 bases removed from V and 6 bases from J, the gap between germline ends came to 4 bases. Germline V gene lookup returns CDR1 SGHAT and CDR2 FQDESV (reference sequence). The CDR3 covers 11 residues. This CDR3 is CASSLYSEAFF. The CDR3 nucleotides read TGTGCCAGCAGCTTATACTCTGAAGCTTTCTTT.

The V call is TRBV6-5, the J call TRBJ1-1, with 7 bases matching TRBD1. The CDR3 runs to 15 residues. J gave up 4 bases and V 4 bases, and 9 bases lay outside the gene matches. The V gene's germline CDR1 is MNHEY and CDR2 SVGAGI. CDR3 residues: CASSSTGALGTEAFF. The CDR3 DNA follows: TGTGCCAGCAGTTCCACAGGGGCTCTTGGCACTGAAGCTTTCTTT.